This T cell receptor (beta chain) was identified in a study of beta chain features in type 1 diabetes. Overall study: Examination covered some 99,000,000 sorted cells spanning all samples.

With respect to this clone: Its specificity is not known.

Expressed TCRB transcripts were sequenced, since all the RNA that had been isolated was reverse transcribed. Generated by immunoSEQ multiplex PCR, the TCRdb table keeps only in-frame clones and is missing some. The table lists about 150,000 clones, 11% of them singletons. The germline gives CDR1 MGHRA, CDR2 YSYEKL. The CDR3 spans 14 residues. Trimming took off 3 bases at V and 6 bases at J, with 14 bases between the two ends. Study observations and caveats: A pattern of fewer insertions and more deletions at VDJ junctions was seen in type 1 diabetes patients.

The TCR comes from a man younger than 30 in good health. The sequenced material came from central memory CD4+ T cells from blood. J is TRBJ1-2 and V is TRBV4-1; D uncertain. The CDR3 DNA is TGCGCCAGCAGCCAGGCCCCGGCTCAGCATGGCTACACCTTC. Protein sequence: CASSQAPAQHGYTF.